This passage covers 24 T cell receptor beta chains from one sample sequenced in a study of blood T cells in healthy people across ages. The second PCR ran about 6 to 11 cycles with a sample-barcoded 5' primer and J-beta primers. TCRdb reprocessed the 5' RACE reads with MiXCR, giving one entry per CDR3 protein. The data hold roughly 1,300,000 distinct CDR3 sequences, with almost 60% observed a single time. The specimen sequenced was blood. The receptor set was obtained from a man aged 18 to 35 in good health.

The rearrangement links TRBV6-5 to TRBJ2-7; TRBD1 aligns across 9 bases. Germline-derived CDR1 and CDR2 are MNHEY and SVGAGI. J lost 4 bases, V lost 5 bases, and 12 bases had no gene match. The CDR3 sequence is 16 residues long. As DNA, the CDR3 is TGTGCCAGCAGTAACCTAGGGACAGGGAGTCAATACGAGCAGTACTTC. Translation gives CASSNLGTGSQYEQYF.

CDR3 bases: TGCGCCAGCAGTGAGGACTGGGGAGAGACCCAGTACTTC. Translated, it gives CASSEDWGETQYF. The J gene is TRBJ2-7, the V gene TRBV10-1; D gene unclear. TRBJ2-5 matches the DNA end more closely, so the J call is doubtful. The CDR3 has 13 amino acids. Germline values: CDR1 WNHNN, CDR2 SYGVQD (reference sequence).

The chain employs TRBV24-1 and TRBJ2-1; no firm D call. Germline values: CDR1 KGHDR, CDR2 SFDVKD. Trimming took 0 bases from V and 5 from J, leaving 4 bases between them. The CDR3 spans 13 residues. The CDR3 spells CATSDLGDNEQFF. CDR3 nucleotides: TGTGCCACCAGTGATTTGGGGGACAATGAGCAGTTCTTC.

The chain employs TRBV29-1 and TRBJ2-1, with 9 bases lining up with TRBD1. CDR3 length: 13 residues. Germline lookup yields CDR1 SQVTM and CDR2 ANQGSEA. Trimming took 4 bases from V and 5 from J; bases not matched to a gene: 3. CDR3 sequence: CSVGGTGNNEQFF. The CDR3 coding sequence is TGCAGCGTTGGGGGGACAGGGAACAATGAGCAGTTCTTC.

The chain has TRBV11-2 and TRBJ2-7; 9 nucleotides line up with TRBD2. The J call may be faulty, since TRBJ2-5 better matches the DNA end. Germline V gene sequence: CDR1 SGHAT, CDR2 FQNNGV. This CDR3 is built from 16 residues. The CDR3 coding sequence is TGTGCCAGCAGCCCCGAAGCGGGGGGCGTATCTGAGACCCAGTACTTC. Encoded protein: CASSPEAGGVSETQYF.

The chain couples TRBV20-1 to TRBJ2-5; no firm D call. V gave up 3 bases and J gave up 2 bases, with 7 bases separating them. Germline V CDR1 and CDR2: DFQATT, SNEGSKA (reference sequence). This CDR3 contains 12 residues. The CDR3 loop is CSARTLQETQYF. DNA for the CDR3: TGCAGTGCTAGGACACTTCAAGAGACCCAGTACTTC.

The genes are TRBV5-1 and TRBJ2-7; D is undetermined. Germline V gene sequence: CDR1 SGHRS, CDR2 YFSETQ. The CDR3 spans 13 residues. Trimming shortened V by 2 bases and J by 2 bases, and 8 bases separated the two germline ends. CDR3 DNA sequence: TGCGCCAGCAGCTTCGGCCGACCCTACGAGCAGTACTTC. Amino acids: CASSFGRPYEQYF.

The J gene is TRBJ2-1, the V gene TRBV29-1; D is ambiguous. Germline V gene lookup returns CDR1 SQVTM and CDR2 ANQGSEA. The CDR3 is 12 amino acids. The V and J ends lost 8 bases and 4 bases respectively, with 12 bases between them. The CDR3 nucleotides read TGCAGCTCTGGGTCCACTTACAATGAGCAGTTCTTC. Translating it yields CSSGSTYNEQFF.

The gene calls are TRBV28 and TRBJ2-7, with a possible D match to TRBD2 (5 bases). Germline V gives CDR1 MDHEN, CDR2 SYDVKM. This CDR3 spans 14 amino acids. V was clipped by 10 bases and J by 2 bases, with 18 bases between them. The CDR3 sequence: CATNKEDGAYEQYF. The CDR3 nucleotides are TGTGCCACCAACAAGGAGGACGGAGCCTACGAGCAGTACTTC.

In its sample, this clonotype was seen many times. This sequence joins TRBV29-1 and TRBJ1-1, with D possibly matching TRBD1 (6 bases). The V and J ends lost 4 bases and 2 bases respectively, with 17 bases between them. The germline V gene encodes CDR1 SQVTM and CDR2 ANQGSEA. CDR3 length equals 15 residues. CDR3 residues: CSVGGALGGNTEAFF. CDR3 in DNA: TGCAGCGTTGGAGGCGCGTTAGGGGGAAACACTGAAGCTTTCTTT.

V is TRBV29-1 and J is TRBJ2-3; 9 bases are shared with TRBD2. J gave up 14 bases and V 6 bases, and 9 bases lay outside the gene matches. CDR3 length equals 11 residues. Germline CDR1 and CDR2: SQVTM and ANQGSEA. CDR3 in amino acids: CSVPGTSLLYF. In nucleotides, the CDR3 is TGCAGCGTGCCCGGGACTAGCTTGCTGTATTTT.

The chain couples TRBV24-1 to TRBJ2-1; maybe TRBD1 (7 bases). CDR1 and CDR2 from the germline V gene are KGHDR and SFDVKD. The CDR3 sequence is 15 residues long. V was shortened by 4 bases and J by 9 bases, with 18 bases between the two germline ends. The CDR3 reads CATSERGRRVGEQFF. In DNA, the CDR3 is TGTGCCACCAGTGAGAGGGGGCGGAGGGTGGGTGAGCAGTTCTTC.

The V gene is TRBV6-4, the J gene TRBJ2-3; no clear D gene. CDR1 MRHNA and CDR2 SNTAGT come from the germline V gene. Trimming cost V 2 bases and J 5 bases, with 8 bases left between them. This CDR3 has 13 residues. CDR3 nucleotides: TGTGCCAGCAGTGACACCCTTGTAGATACGCAGTATTTT. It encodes CASSDTLVDTQYF.

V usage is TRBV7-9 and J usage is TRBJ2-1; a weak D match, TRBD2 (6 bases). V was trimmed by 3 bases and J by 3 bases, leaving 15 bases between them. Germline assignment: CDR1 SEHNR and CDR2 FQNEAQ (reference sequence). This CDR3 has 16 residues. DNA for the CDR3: TGTGCCAGCAGCTTTTTTCGCGGGGATAACTACAATGAGCAGTTCTTC. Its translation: CASSFFRGDNYNEQFF.

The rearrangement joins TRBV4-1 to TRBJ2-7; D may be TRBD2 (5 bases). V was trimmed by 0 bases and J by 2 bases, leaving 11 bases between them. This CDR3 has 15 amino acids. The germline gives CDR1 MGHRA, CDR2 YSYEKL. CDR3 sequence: CASSQDNSAPYEQYF. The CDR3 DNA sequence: TGCGCCAGCAGCCAAGATAATAGCGCGCCCTACGAGCAGTACTTC.

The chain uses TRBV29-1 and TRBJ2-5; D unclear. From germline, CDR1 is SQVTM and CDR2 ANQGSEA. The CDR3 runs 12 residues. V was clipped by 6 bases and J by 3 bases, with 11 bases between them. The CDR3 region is CSVKDAEETQYF. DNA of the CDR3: TGCAGCGTCAAGGACGCGGAAGAGACCCAGTACTTC.

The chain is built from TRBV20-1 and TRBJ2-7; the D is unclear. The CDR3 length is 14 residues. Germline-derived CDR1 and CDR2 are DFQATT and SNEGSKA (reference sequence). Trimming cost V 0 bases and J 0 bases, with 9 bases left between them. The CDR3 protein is CSARDRPISYEQYF. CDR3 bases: TGCAGTGCTAGAGACAGGCCGATCTCCTACGAGCAGTACTTC.

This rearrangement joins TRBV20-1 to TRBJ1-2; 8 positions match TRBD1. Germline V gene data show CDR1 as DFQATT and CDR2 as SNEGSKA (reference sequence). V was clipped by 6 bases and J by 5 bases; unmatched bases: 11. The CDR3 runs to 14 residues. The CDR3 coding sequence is TGCAGTGCAACTCCAGACAGGGGCGGGTATGGCTACACCTTC. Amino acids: CSATPDRGGYGYTF.

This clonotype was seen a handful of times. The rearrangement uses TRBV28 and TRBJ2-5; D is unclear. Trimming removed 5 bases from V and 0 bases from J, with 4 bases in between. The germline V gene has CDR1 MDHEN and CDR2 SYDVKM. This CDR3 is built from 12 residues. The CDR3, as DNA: TGTGCCAGCAGTGCGTACCAAGAGACCCAGTACTTC. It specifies CASSAYQETQYF.

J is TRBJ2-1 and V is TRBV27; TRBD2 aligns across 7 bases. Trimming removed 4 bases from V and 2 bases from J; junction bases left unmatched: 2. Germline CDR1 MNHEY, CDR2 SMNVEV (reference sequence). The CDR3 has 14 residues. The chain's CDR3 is CASSSTSPYNEQFF. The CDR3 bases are TGTGCCAGCAGTTCGACTAGCCCCTACAATGAGCAGTTCTTC.

CDR3 in DNA: TGCAGTGCTAGTTACTGGACTAGCGGGACCTACGAGCAGTACTTC. Its protein is CSASYWTSGTYEQYF. V gene TRBV20-1 combines with J gene TRBJ2-7, with TRBD2 matching 12 bases. The germline V gene has CDR1 DFQATT and CDR2 SNEGSKA (reference sequence). The CDR3 runs 15 residues. Losses at the gene ends were 3 bases for V and 2 bases for J; bases not matched to a gene: 5.

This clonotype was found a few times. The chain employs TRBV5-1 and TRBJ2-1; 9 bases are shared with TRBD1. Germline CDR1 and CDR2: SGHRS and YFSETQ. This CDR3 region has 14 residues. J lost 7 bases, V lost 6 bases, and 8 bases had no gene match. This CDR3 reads CASNHGTGLNEQFF. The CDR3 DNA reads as TGCGCCAGCAACCACGGGACAGGGCTAAATGAGCAGTTCTTC. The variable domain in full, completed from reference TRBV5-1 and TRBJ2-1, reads KAGVTQTPRYLIKTRGQQVTLSCSPISGHRSVSWYQQTPGQGLQFLFEYFSETQRNKGNFPGRFSGRQFSNSRSEMNVSTLELGDSALYLCASNHGTGLNEQFFGPGTRLTVL.

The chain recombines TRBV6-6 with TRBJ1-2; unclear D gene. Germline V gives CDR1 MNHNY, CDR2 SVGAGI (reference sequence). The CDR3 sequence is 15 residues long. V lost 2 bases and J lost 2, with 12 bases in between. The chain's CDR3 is CASSYAQPRNYGYTF. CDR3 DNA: TGTGCCAGCAGTTACGCACAGCCGAGAAACTATGGCTACACCTTC.

CDR3 sequence: CSARDQQQLRGAFYNEQYF. Written as DNA, the CDR3 is TGCAGTGCTAGAGATCAGCAGCAGCTACGGGGGGCCTTCTACAATGAGCAGTACTTC. The chain is built from TRBV20-1 and TRBJ2-7, with a possible D match to TRBD2 (7 bases). V dropped 0 bases and J dropped 7 bases, with 31 bases sitting between them. There are 19 residues in the CDR3. CDR1 is DFQATT and CDR2 is SNEGSKA in the germline V gene (reference sequence).